This T cell receptor beta chain is drawn from a study of CD8 T cells in Susac syndrome. The multiple sclerosis control group was made up of treatment-naive patients with stable or active relapsing-remitting disease. The RNA input was roughly 0.45 to 1 ug, and it was reverse transcribed with random hexamers. Each CDR3 protein gets one entry after TCRdb re-called the immunoSEQ multiplex PCR reads with MiXCR. There are roughly 400,000 distinct CDR3 sequences in the sample; around 85% occur only once, and more than 0.09% lies in the top ten. V was shortened by 4 bases and J by 0 bases, with 12 bases between the two germline ends. The CDR3 covers 15 residues. Germline-derived CDR1 and CDR2 are SGDLS and YYNGEE.

This rearrangement joins TRBV9 to TRBJ2-3; D is possibly TRBD1 or TRBD2 (5 bases each). The source material was CD8+ T cells from PBMCs. The clonotype comes from a human donor with multiple sclerosis. In DNA, the CDR3 is TGTGCCAGCAGCCCAGGGACGGAAAGCACAGATACGCAGTATTTT. It is translated as CASSPGTESTDTQYF.